These T cell receptor beta chains were read from a single sample in a study of blood T cell repertoires in COVID-19. TCRdb's table, derived via immunoSEQ multiplex PCR, lists solely in-frame clones and lacks some. The sample has about 7,800 clones, approximately 85% seen once. The source material was peripheral blood. Source of these receptors: a woman aged 60-70 years with active COVID-19. CDR3s include the opening cysteine and the closing phenylalanine or tryptophan. A D gene is named only where the DNA matches it firmly. Clone size is shown for a subset of rows, as once, few, many or a class of expanded clone.

j_call	clone_size	d_call	v_call	cdr3_aa	cdr3_nt
TRBJ1-3	.	.	TRBV18	CASSPPGLRFAGKTSGNTIYF	TGTGCCAGCTCACCACCGGGATTAAGGTTCGCAGGGAAAACCTCTGGAAACACCATATATTTT
TRBJ1-1	.	.	TRBV2	CASRVSNQGRGTEAFF	TGTGCCAGCAGGGTTTCTAACCAGGGGCGCGGCACTGAAGCTTTCTTT
TRBJ1-1	once	TRBD1	TRBV27	CASSLWGTGDTEAFF	TGTGCCAGCAGTTTATGGGGGACAGGGGACACTGAAGCTTTCTTT
TRBJ2-7	few	.	TRBV12-5	CASSLEGHIYEQYF	TGTGCTAGTAGCCTAGAGGGACACATCTACGAGCAGTACTTC
TRBJ1-4	once	.	TRBV11-2	CASSPRGVSEKLFF	TGTGCCAGCAGCCCCCGGGGGGTCTCTGAAAAACTGTTTTTT
TRBJ2-1	few	TRBD1	TRBV6-2/TRBV6-3	CASSTWGTGVNEQFF	TGTGCCAGCAGTACGTGGGGGACAGGGGTCAATGAGCAGTTCTTC
TRBJ1-6	.	TRBD1	TRBV7-9	CASSFLSGGNSPLHF	TGTGCCAGCAGCTTTCTTTCAGGGGGCAATTCACCCCTCCACTTT
TRBJ2-7	.	.	TRBV6-5	CASTSGGSSYEQYF	TGTGCCAGCACCTCCGGGGGAAGCTCCTACGAGCAGTACTTC
TRBJ1-2	.	TRBD1	TRBV7-6	CASSRQGADGYTF	TGTGCCAGCAGCCGACAGGGTGCGGATGGCTACACCTTC
TRBJ2-5	.	.	TRBV11-2	CASSSRGTETQYF	TGTGCCAGCAGCTCTAGAGGCACGGAGACCCAGTACTTC
TRBJ2-1	.	.	TRBV3-1/TRBV3-2	CASSQEIPGDNEQFF	TGTGCCAGCAGCCAAGAGATCCCAGGGGATAATGAGCAGTTCTTC
TRBJ1-2	.	TRBD1	TRBV9	CASSNRRDRGNRVIGYTF	TGTGCCAGCAGCAACCGCCGGGACAGGGGAAATAGGGTTATAGGCTACACCTTC
TRBJ2-7	.	TRBD1	TRBV30	CAWTKTGGPYEQYF	TGTGCCTGGACAAAGACAGGGGGGCCCTACGAGCAGTACTTC
TRBJ2-7	.	.	TRBV9	CASSVGEGSSYEQYF	TGTGCCAGCAGCGTAGGCGAAGGGAGCTCCTACGAGCAGTACTTC
TRBJ2-4	.	.	TRBV27	CASSPRGSYPAKNIQYF	TGTGCCAGCAGTCCCCGGGGAAGCTACCCAGCCAAAAACATTCAGTACTTC
TRBJ1-6	.	.	TRBV30	CASKVGGHNSPLHF	TGTGCCTCTAAAGTAGGGGGTCATAATTCACCCCTCCACTTT
TRBJ2-4	.	TRBD1	TRBV11-2	CASSLGYRGTKNIQYF	TGTGCCAGCAGCTTAGGGTACAGGGGGACAAAAAACATTCAGTACTTC
TRBJ2-6	.	TRBD2	TRBV5-4	CASSSGGQVGANVLTF	TGTGCCAGCAGCTCGGGAGGGCAGGTTGGGGCCAACGTCCTGACTTTC
TRBJ2-3	.	.	TRBV12-3/TRBV12-4	CASSLAATDTQYF	TGTGCCAGCAGTTTAGCAGCCACAGATACGCAGTATTTT
TRBJ1-5	.	.	TRBV7-2	CASSPSPSSNQPQHF	TGTGCCAGCAGCCCATCACCTAGTAGCAATCAGCCCCAGCATTTT
TRBJ1-1	.	.	TRBV12-3/TRBV12-4	CASSLGGNTEAFF	TGTGCCAGCAGTTTGGGGGGGAACACTGAAGCTTTCTTT
TRBJ1-2	.	TRBD1	TRBV29-1	CSVARDSILYGYTF	TGCAGCGTTGCGAGGGACAGTATCCTCTATGGCTACACCTTC
TRBJ2-3	.	TRBD2	TRBV7-3	CASSPLRGSRTDTQYF	TGTGCCAGCAGCCCCCTGCGGGGGTCCCGCACAGATACGCAGTATTTT
TRBJ1-2	.	TRBD1	TRBV15	CATSRERQGGYTF	TGTGCCACCAGCAGAGAAAGACAGGGAGGCTACACCTTC
TRBJ2-7	.	TRBD1	TRBV5-6	CASRPGTGDGSYEQYF	TGTGCCAGCAGACCCGGGACAGGGGATGGCTCCTACGAGCAGTACTTC
TRBJ2-2	.	.	TRBV7-3	CASSYRSAGELFF	TGTGCCAGCAGCTACAGGAGTGCCGGGGAGCTGTTTTTT
TRBJ1-4	.	.	TRBV15	CATTTGPEKLFF	TGTGCCACTACGACAGGCCCTGAAAAACTGTTTTTT
TRBJ1-6	few	TRBD1	TRBV7-9	CASSIWDRGSPLHF	TGTGCCAGCAGCATATGGGACAGGGGTTCACCCCTCCACTTT
TRBJ1-1	.	.	TRBV29-1	CSVAQAQDTEAFF	TGCAGCGTTGCCCAGGCCCAGGACACTGAAGCTTTCTTT
TRBJ2-3	.	.	TRBV5-1	CASSLPVEGTDTQYF	TGCGCCAGCAGCCTTCCTGTCGAGGGCACAGATACGCAGTATTTT
TRBJ1-6	.	.	TRBV7-8	CASSLEAGAPAYNSPLHF	TGTGCCAGCAGCTTAGAGGCGGGGGCCCCGGCCTATAATTCACCCCTCCACTTT
TRBJ1-1	.	.	TRBV6-5	CASSPPRGGDTEAFF	TGTGCCAGCAGCCCACCGCGGGGAGGGGACACTGAAGCTTTCTTT
TRBJ1-5	.	.	TRBV6-1	CASSEAWTGNQPQHF	TGTGCCAGCAGTGAGGCCTGGACAGGCAATCAGCCCCAGCATTTT
TRBJ1-4	.	.	TRBV2	CASSEAGQSVRKLFF	TGTGCCAGCAGTGAAGCGGGGCAGAGCGTGAGGAAACTGTTTTTT
TRBJ2-7	few	.	TRBV28	CASSINQGHEQYF	TGTGCCAGCAGCATCAACCAGGGCCACGAGCAGTACTTC
TRBJ1-1	.	.	TRBV10-3	CAISGQGRNTEAFF	TGTGCCATCAGTGGGCAGGGGCGGAACACTGAAGCTTTCTTT
TRBJ2-7	once	.	TRBV19	CASSNAPYEQYF	TGTGCCAGTTCAAATGCGCCCTACGAGCAGTACTTC
TRBJ2-3	.	.	TRBV7-7	CASSLGQAEVDTQYF	TGTGCCAGCAGCTTAGGACAGGCGGAAGTGGATACGCAGTATTTT
TRBJ2-7	.	TRBD1	TRBV18	CASSRDSLYEQYF	TGTGCCAGCTCCCGGGACAGCTTATACGAGCAGTACTTC
TRBJ1-6	.	.	TRBV5-1	CASSVAGNSPLHF	TGCGCCAGCAGCGTGGCCGGTAATTCACCCCTCCACTTT
TRBJ2-2	.	TRBD1	TRBV5-6	CASSRQGSAGELFF	TGTGCCAGCAGCAGACAGGGCTCGGCCGGGGAGCTGTTTTTT
TRBJ2-1	.	.	TRBV20-1	CSGASYNEQFF	TGCAGTGGAGCCTCCTACAATGAGCAGTTCTTC
TRBJ2-7	.	.	TRBV7-2	CASSRGGQYEQYF	TGTGCCAGCAGCCGAGGGGGACAATACGAGCAGTACTTC
TRBJ1-1	.	.	TRBV6-5	CASSPPGGTEAFF	TGTGCCAGCAGCCCCCCGGGGGGCACTGAAGCTTTCTTT
TRBJ2-3	.	.	TRBV6-2/TRBV6-3	CASSYSTGGKDTDTQYF	TGTGCCAGCAGTTACTCGACGGGCGGGAAAGACACAGATACGCAGTATTTT
TRBJ2-6	.	TRBD1	TRBV7-3	CASSQLPGTGGYSGANVLTF	TGTGCCAGCAGCCAACTTCCCGGGACAGGGGGGTACTCTGGGGCCAACGTCCTGACTTTC
TRBJ1-2	.	TRBD1	TRBV4-3	CASSQSTGEFGYTF	TGCGCCAGCAGCCAATCAACAGGGGAATTTGGCTACACCTTC
TRBJ1-1	.	TRBD1	TRBV7-9	CASSPGQADTEAFF	TGTGCCAGCAGCCCGGGACAGGCCGACACTGAAGCTTTCTTT
TRBJ1-5	few	TRBD1	TRBV18	CASSLGQGGNQPQHF	TGTGCCAGCTCACTCGGACAGGGGGGCAATCAGCCCCAGCATTTT